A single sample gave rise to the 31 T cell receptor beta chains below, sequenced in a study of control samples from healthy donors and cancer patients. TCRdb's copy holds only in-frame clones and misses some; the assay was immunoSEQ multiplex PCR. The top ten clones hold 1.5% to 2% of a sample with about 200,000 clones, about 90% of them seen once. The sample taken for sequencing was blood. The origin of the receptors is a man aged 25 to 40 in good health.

The CDR3 sequence is CASSSGPANTGELFF. CDR3 DNA: TGCGCCAGCAGCTCGGGGCCCGCGAACACCGGGGAGCTGTTTTTT. J is TRBJ2-2 and V is TRBV5-1; the D call may be TRBD1 or TRBD2 (5 bases each). V was pared by 3 bases and J by 0 bases, with 9 bases between. CDR1 is SGHRS, CDR2 YFSETQ, per germline. The CDR3 is made up of 15 amino acids.

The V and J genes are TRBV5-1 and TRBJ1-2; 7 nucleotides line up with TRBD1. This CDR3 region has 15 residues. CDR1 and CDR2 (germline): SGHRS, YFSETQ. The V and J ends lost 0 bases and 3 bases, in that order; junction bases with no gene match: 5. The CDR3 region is CASSLEGARDYGYTF. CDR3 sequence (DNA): TGCGCCAGCAGCTTGGAGGGGGCGCGGGACTATGGCTACACCTTC.

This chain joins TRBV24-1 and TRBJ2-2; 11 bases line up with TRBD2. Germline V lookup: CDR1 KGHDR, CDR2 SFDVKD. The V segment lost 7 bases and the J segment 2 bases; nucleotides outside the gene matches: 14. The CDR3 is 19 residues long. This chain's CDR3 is CATSAPTSGVLVNTGELFF. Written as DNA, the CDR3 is TGTGCCACCAGCGCCCCGACTAGCGGGGTGTTGGTAAACACCGGGGAGCTGTTTTTT.

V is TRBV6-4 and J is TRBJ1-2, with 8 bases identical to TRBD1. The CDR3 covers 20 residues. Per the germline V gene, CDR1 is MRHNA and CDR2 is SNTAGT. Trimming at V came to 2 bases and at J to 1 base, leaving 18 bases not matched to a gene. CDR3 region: CASSDPNGTGFLSSNYGYTF. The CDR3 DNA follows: TGTGCCAGCAGTGACCCGAACGGGACAGGTTTTTTATCCAGTAACTATGGCTACACCTTC.

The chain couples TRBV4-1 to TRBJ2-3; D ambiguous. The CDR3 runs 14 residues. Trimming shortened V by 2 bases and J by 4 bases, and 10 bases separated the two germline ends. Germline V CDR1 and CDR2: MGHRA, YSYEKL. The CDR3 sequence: CASSQLPSADTQYF. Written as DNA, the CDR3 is TGCGCCAGCAGCCAACTACCTAGTGCAGATACGCAGTATTTT.

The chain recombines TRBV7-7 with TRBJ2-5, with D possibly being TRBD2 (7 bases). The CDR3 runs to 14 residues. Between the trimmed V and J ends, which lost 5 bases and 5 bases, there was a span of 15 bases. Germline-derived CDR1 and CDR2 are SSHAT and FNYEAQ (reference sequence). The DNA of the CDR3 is TGTGCCAGCAGCCCGCGGGGGCTGGGGGAGACCCAGTACTTC. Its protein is CASSPRGLGETQYF.

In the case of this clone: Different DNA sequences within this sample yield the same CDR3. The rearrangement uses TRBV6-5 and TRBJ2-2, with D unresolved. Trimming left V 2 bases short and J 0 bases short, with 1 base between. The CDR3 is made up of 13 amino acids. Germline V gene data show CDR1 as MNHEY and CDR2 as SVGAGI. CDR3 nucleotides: TGTGCCAGCAGTTACGCGAACACCGGGGAGCTGTTTTTT. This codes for CASSYANTGELFF.

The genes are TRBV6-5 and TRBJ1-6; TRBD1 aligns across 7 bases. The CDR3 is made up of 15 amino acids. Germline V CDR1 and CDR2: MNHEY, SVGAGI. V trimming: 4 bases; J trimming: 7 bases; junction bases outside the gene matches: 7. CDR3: CASSFSGTANSPLHF. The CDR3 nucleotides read TGTGCCAGCAGTTTTTCCGGGACAGCCAATTCACCCCTCCACTTT.

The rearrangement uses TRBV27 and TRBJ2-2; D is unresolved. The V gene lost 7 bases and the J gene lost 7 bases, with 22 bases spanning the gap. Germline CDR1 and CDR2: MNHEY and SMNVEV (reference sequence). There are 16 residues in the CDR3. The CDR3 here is CASTPVGYLDVGELFF. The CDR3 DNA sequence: TGTGCCAGCACTCCGGTGGGCTACTTGGATGTCGGGGAGCTGTTTTTT.

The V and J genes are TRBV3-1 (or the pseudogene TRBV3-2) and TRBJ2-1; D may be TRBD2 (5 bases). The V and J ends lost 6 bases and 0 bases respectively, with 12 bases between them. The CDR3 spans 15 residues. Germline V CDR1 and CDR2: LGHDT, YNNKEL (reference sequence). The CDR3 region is CASSLAVNSYNEQFF. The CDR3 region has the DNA TGTGCCAGCAGTCTAGCAGTGAACTCCTACAATGAGCAGTTCTTC.

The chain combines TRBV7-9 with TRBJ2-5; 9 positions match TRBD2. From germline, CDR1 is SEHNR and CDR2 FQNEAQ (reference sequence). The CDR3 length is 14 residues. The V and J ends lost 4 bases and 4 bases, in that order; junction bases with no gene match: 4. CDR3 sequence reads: CASSYRLAAETQYF. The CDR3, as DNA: TGTGCCAGCAGCTACCGACTAGCGGCAGAGACCCAGTACTTC.

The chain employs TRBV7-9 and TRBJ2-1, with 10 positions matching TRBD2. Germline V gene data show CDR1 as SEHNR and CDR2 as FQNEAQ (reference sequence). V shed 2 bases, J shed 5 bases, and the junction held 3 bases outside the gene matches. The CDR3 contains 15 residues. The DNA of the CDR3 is TGTGCCAGCAGCTTAACTAGCGGGGTTGACAATGAGCAGTTCTTC. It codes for CASSLTSGVDNEQFF.

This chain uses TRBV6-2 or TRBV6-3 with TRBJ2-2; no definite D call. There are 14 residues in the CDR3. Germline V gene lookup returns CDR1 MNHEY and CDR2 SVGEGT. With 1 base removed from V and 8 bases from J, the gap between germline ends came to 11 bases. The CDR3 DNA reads TGTGCCAGCAGTTACTGGGTGGGCCAAGGGGAGCTGTTTTTT. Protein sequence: CASSYWVGQGELFF.

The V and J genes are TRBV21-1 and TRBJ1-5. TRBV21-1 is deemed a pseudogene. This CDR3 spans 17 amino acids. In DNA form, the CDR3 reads TGTGCCAGCAACAAAGAGAGGGGAAAGGGTCAGAATCAGCCCCAGCATTTT. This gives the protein CASNKERGKGQNQPQHF.

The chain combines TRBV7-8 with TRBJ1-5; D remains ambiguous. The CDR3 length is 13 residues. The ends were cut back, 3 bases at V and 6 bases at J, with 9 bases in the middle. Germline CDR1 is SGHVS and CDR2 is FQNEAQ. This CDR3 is CASSFRPSQPQHF. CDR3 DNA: TGTGCCAGCAGCTTTCGCCCGTCTCAGCCCCAGCATTTT.

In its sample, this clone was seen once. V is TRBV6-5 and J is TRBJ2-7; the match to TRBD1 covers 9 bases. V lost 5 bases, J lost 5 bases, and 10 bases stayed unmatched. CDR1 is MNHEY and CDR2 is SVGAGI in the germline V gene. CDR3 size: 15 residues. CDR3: CASSRTGTGLNEQYF. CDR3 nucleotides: TGTGCCAGCAGTCGGACCGGGACAGGGTTGAACGAGCAGTACTTC.

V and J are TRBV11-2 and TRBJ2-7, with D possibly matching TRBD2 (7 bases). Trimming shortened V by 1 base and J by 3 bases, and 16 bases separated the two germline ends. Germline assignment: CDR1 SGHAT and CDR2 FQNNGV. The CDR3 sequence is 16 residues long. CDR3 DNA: TGTGCCAGCAGCTTAGTGGGCGGGGGCTCTCTCTACGAGCAGTACTTC. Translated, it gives CASSLVGGGSLYEQYF.

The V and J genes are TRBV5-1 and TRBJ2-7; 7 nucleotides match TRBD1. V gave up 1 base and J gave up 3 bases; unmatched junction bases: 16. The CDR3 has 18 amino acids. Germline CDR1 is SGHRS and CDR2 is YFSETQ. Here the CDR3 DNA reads TGCGCCAGCAGCTTGAGATCCCCGACAGGGAAACGTAGCTACGAGCAGTACTTC. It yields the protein CASSLRSPTGKRSYEQYF.

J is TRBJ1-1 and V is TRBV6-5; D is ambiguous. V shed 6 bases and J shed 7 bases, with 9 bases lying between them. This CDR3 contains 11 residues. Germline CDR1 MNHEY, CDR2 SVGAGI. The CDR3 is CASSHGLEAFF. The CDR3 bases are TGTGCCAGCAGCCACGGACTTGAAGCTTTCTTT.

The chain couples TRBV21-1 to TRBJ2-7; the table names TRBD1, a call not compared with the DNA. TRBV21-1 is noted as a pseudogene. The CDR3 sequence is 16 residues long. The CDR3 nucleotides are TGTGCCAGCAGCAAAGCGAAAACAGGTCTTACCTACGAGCAGTACTTC. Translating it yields CASSKAKTGLTYEQYF.

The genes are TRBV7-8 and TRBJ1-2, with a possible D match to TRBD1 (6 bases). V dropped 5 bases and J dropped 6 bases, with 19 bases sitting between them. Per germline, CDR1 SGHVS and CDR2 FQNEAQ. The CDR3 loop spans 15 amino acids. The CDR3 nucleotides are TGTGCCAGCAGCCCCCAGCGGGGGGGGCCCCATGGCTACACCTTC. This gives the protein CASSPQRGGPHGYTF.

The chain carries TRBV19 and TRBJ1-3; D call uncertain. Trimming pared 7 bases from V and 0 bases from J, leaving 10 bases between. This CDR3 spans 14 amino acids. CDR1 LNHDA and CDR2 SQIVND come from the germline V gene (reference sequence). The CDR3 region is CASNKPISGNTIYF. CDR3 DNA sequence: TGTGCCAGTAATAAACCCATCTCTGGAAACACCATATATTTT.

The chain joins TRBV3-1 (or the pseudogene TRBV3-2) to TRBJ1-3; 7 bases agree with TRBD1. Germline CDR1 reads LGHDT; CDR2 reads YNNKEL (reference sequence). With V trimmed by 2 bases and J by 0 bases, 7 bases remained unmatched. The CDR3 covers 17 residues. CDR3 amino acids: CASSQPGQWYSGNTIYF. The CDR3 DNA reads TGTGCCAGCAGCCAACCGGGACAGTGGTACTCTGGAAACACCATATATTTT.

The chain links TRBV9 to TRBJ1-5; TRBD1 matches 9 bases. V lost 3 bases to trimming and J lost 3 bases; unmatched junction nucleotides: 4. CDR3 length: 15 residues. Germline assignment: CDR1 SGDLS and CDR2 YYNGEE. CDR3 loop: CASSEGTGTNQPQHF. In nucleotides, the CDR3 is TGTGCCAGCAGCGAAGGGACAGGGACCAATCAGCCCCAGCATTTT.

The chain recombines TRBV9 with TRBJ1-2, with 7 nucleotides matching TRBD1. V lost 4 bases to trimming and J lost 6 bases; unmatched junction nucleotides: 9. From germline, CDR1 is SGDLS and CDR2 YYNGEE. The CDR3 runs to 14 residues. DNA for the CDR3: TGTGCCAGCAGCCCGCGGGACAGAGAGGATGGCTACACCTTC. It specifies CASSPRDREDGYTF.

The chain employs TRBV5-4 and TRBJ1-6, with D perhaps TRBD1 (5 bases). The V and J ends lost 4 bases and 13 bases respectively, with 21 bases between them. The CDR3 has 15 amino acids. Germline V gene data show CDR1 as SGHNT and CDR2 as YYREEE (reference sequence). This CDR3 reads CASSPSGTGVGPLHF. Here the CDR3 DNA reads TGTGCCAGCAGCCCCTCCGGGACGGGTGTTGGGCCCCTCCACTTT.

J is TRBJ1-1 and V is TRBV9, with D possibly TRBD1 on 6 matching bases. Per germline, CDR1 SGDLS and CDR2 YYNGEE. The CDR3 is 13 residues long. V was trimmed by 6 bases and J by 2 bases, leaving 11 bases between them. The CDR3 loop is CASTPGGNTEAFF. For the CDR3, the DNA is TGTGCCAGCACCCCCGGGGGCAACACTGAAGCTTTCTTT. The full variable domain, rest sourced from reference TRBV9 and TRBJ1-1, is DSGVTQTPKHLITATGQRVTLRCSPRSGDLSVYWYQQSLDQGLQFLIQYYNGEERAKGNILERFSAQQFPDLHSELNLSSLELGDSALYFCASTPGGNTEAFFGQGTRLTVV.

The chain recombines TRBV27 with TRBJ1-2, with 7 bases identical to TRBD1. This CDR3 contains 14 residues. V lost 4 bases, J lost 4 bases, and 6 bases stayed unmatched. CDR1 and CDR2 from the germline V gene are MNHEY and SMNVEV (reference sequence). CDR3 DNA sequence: TGTGCCAGCAGTTCGCGACAGGGACCCTATGGCTACACCTTC. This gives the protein CASSSRQGPYGYTF.

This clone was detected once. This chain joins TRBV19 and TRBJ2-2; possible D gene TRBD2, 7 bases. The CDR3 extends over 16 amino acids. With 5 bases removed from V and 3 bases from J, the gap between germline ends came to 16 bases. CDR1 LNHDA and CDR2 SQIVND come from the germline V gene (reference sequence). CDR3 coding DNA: TGTGCCAGTAGTTCGAGGGGGGACTATTACACCGGGGAGCTGTTTTTT. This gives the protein CASSSRGDYYTGELFF.

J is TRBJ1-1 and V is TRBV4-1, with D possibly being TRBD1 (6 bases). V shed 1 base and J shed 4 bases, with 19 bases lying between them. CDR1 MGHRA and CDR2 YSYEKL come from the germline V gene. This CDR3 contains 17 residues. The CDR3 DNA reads TGCGCCAGCAGCCAAGCGCAGGGGTTAGGAATTGGCACTGAAGCTTTCTTT. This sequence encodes CASSQAQGLGIGTEAFF.

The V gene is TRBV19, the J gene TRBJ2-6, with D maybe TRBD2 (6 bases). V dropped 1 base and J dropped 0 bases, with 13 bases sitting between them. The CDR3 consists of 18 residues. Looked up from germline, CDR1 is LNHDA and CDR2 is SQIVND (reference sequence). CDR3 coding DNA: TGTGCCAGTAGTATAGTTGCGGGGTCGTACTCTGGGGCCAACGTCCTGACTTTC. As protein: CASSIVAGSYSGANVLTF.